The clone carrying this TCR beta chain has a count of ten or more. Its target is unknown. This CDR3 comprises 13 residues. The germline CDR1 and CDR2 sequences are DFQATT and SNEGSKA (reference sequence). V was clipped by 3 bases and J by 5 bases, with 12 bases between them. This specimen belongs to a study of neurological immune-mediated disorders. MiXCR, applied by TCRdb to the 5' RACE reads, yields one record per CDR3 protein. The sample has 70,000 to 90,000 distinct CDR3 sequences, 5.8% seen once. Study-wide findings and caveats: The phylogenetic placement of 18 of 34 multiple sclerosis patients' repertoires in one related-CDR3 cluster constitutes a possible signature.

Time point given: longitudinal time-point 2. The sample was PBMCs. The TCR comes from a woman aged 60-75 years with multiple sclerosis. This chain uses TRBV20-1 with TRBJ2-3; D gene unclear. The DNA for the CDR3 is TGCAGTGCTAGTGCTGCCTCGCGAGATACGCAGTATTTT. This gives the protein CSASAASRDTQYF.